This TCR beta chain came from a study of T-cell memory formation after mild COVID-19. Study-level background: TCR clusters largely stayed donor specific.

TCRdb used MiXCR to reprocess the 5' RACE reads, holding one entry per CDR3 protein. The sample contains about 470,000 distinct CDR3 sequences, around 27% of which appear only once. General study points: Detection of some responders pre-infection suggested pre-existing cross-reactive memory T cells participated.

On this clonotype itself: The antigen remains undetermined.

V dropped 6 bases and J dropped 0 bases, with 11 bases sitting between them. Germline CDR1 reads MNHNY; CDR2 reads SVGAGI (reference sequence). The CDR3 loop spans 14 amino acids. The TCR sequence derives from an adult woman who had mild COVID-19 (a few samples of this study predate the infection). Cell type and time point are not known. Material for sequencing was PBMCs or a T cell subset sorted from them (not recorded which). The genes are TRBV6-6 and TRBJ1-1; D might be TRBD1 (5 bases). CDR3 loop: CASRHEGMNTEAFF. The CDR3 DNA is TGTGCCAGCAGGCACGAGGGGATGAACACTGAAGCTTTCTTT.